Each of the 8 T cell receptor beta chains below was sequenced from the same sample in a study of shared clonotypes between healthy human individuals. Selected positively for CCR7 and CD45RO-negative, naive CD8 cells excluded terminally differentiated effector memory CD45RA+ cells. The repertoire was sequenced with immunoSEQ multiplex PCR; TCRdb's copy has only in-frame clones and lacks some. The repertoire includes hundreds of thousands of clones, approximately 95% of them detected once, and 0.11% sits in the top ten. Material: naive CD8+ T cells sorted from blood. These receptor sequences come from a woman aged 25 to 39 in good health.

J is TRBJ1-5 and V is TRBV28; 9 nucleotides align to TRBD1. Per germline, CDR1 MDHEN and CDR2 SYDVKM. The CDR3 covers 14 residues. J was trimmed by 6 bases and V by 6 bases; bases with no gene match: 6. CDR3 nucleotides: TGTGCCAGCAGACCCGGGACAGGGATTCAGCCCCAGCATTTT. This gives the protein CASRPGTGIQPQHF.

The chain employs TRBV19 and TRBJ2-1, with 8 bases that match TRBD2. This CDR3 has 17 residues. Germline V gene sequence: CDR1 LNHDA, CDR2 SQIVND (reference sequence). V gave up 6 bases and J gave up 4 bases; unmatched junction bases: 14. CDR3 residues: CASRANPLAASYNEQFF. CDR3 in DNA: TGTGCCAGTAGAGCAAACCCACTAGCGGCGAGTTACAATGAGCAGTTCTTC. Based on the CDR3 plus reference TRBV19 and TRBJ2-1, the full variable domain is DGGITQSPKYLFRKEGQNVTLSCEQNLNHDAMYWYRQDPGQGLRLIYYSQIVNDFQKGDIAEGYSVSREKKESFPLTVTSAQKNPTAFYLCASRANPLAASYNEQFFGPGTRLTVL.

The V gene is TRBV7-9, the J gene TRBJ2-4, with 9 nucleotides matching TRBD1. V dropped 5 bases and J dropped 8; count of bases not matched to a gene: 1. Per germline, CDR1 SEHNR and CDR2 FQNEAQ (reference sequence). The CDR3 is 12 residues long. CDR3 residues: CASSDRGDIQYF. The CDR3 DNA follows: TGTGCCAGCAGCGACAGGGGGGACATTCAGTACTTC.

This clone was observed once. This rearrangement joins TRBV4-1 to TRBJ2-1; 12 nucleotides agree with TRBD1. The germline CDR1 and CDR2 sequences are MGHRA and YSYEKL. CDR3 length equals 21 residues. Trimming removed 1 base from V and 4 bases from J; junction bases left unmatched: 17. CDR3 loop: CASSQGLYPGQGADYYNEQFF. The CDR3 bases are TGCGCCAGCAGCCAAGGCCTCTACCCGGGACAGGGGGCTGACTATTACAATGAGCAGTTCTTC.

Only one count was recorded for this clone. CDR3 residues: CASSVTGGSGYTF. Written as DNA, the CDR3 is TGTGCCAGCAGCGTGACAGGGGGCTCTGGCTACACCTTC. The chain is built from TRBV9 and TRBJ1-2; TRBD1 agrees at 10 bases. J gave up 7 bases and V 2 bases, and 2 bases lay outside the gene matches. This CDR3 contains 13 residues. Germline-derived CDR1 and CDR2 are SGDLS and YYNGEE.

This chain joins TRBV30 and TRBJ1-5; 11 nucleotides match TRBD1. The CDR3 runs to 16 residues. CDR1 and CDR2 from the germline V gene are GTSNPN and SVGIG (reference sequence). V lost 0 bases to trimming and J lost 4 bases; unmatched junction nucleotides: 5. CDR3: CAWSVLGTGGNQPQHF. CDR3 nucleotides: TGTGCCTGGAGTGTCCTCGGGACAGGGGGGAATCAGCCCCAGCATTTT.

The chain has TRBV20-1 and TRBJ2-1; 8 nucleotides match TRBD2. Looked up from germline, CDR1 is DFQATT and CDR2 is SNEGSKA (reference sequence). The CDR3 totals 10 residues. The CDR3, as DNA: TGCATACGACTAGCGAATGAGCAGTTCTTC. Translation gives CIRLANEQFF.

This clone was observed a single time. This CDR3 is CASSQAPRDGEQYF. In DNA form, the CDR3 reads TGCGCCAGCAGCCAAGCCCCCAGGGACGGCGAGCAGTACTTC. The chain joins TRBV4-1 to TRBJ2-7; possibly TRBD1 or TRBD2 for D (5 bases each). CDR3 length: 14 amino acids. Germline values: CDR1 MGHRA, CDR2 YSYEKL. Deletions cut 1 base from V and 6 bases from J, with 13 bases between.